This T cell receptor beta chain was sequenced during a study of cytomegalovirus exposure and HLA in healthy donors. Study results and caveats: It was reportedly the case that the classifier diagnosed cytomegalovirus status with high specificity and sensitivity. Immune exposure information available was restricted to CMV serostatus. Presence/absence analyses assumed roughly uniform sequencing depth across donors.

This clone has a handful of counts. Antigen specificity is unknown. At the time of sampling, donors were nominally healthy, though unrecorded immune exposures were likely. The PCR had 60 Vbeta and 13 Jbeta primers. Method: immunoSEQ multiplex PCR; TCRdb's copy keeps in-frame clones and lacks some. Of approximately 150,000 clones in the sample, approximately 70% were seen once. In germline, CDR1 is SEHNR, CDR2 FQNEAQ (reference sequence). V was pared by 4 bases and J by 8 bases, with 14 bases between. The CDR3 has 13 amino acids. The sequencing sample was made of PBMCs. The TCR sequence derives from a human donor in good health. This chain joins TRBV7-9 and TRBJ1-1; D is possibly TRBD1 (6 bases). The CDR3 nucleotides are TGTGCCAGCAGCTATGACACAGGGTCGGAAGCTTTCTTT. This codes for CASSYDTGSEAFF.